This TCR beta chain came from a study of cytomegalovirus exposure and HLA in healthy donors. Whole-study context: From HLA-typed donors, an early data release held some 80 million unique TCRs. Most donors, 81% of over 300 genotyped, fell in the Caucasian-associated ancestry cluster.

On this clone itself: The antigen is unknown.

V lost 5 bases, J lost 5 bases, and 21 bases lay in between. This CDR3 has 16 amino acids. From germline, CDR1 is MDHEN and CDR2 SYDVKM. The PCR had 60 Vbeta and 13 Jbeta primers. Generated by immunoSEQ multiplex PCR, the TCRdb table keeps only in-frame clones and is missing some. This table has 75,000 to 90,000 clones, about 78% appearing once. General study results and limits: In vitro confirmation showed a few CMV-associated chains to be CMV antigen specific.

The V and J genes are TRBV28 and TRBJ1-2; D may be TRBD1 (6 bases). The origin of this receptor is a male donor in good health and CMV-seropositive. Specimen: PBMCs. Written as DNA, the CDR3 is TGTGCCAGCAGTCCGGGGGGGAGCAGGGGAAGTTATGGCTACACCTTC. Protein product: CASSPGGSRGSYGYTF.